This T cell receptor (beta chain) was observed in a study of blood T cell repertoires in COVID-19 (dated by TCRdb to the early 2020s). Broadly, across the study: The collaborator samples originated in the United States, Italy and Spain and spanned the acute and convalescent phases of COVID-19. The material from the prospective study consisted of cDNA or gDNA derived from T cells, B-cell-depleted T cells, or PBMCs. Subjects who had been exposed to COVID-19, were actively infected with it, or had recovered from it provided the deeply sampled blood TCRbeta repertoires that made up the dataset. The repertoires were made available in a free public database intended to serve as a resource for research on the immune response to SARS-CoV-2. The samples were drawn from two sources: the first 160 participants of the ongoing ImmuneRACE study, and approximately 1,300 subjects contributed by 6 global collaborators. Sample metadata almost always included a de-identified subject ID, COVID-19 status, age in years and sex. Where available, HLA class I and class II types were obtained from metadata supplied by the sample provider rather than from assay-based typing.

Notes on this clone: The target of this receptor is not known. No base qualities exist here, and no much larger clone lies one base off it.

Collaborating institutions collected whole blood in K2EDTA tubes following their own protocols. Collaborator samples were shipped for TCRbeta analysis as frozen whole blood, isolated PBMCs, or DNA extracted from either sample type. The study at large found these results: The amount of clinical and demographic metadata varied by source and participant and was provided uncurated.

The immunoSEQ Assay, a bias-controlled multiplex PCR, was used to amplify TCRbeta CDR3 regions from genomic DNA. The source study handled its data this way. The number of nucleated cells in each sample was estimated by amplification of reference gene primers within the assay. Sequence reads were collapsed and filtered to measure the absolute abundance of every unique TCRbeta CDR3 rearrangement. For each sample, productive Simpson clonality was calculated as the square root of Simpson's diversity index across productive rearrangements. TCRdb's version of the immuneACCESS table is confined to in-frame rearrangements and falls short of the full clone set. An unresolved V gene accounts for under half of the shortfall where checked; the remainder is of unknown origin. Clone size and V and J calls were adopted from that table, with D and trimming inferred from the DNA. This sample comprises 95,000 to 100,000 clones, 87% of them detected only once. Approximately 10% of the sample lies in the top ten.

Sequenced: peripheral blood. The sequence came from a woman aged 25 to 39 with acute or convalescent COVID-19.

The DNA is TGTGCCAGTAGTAAAGGGACAGGGCACAACACCGGGGAGCTGTTTTTT. This sequence encodes CASSKGTGHNTGELFF. The chain joins TRBV19 to TRBJ2-2, and 9 junction bases match TRBD1. At the junction V is shortened by 4 bases and J by 2 bases; bases outside the gene matches: 5. The CDR3 measures 16 amino acids from cysteine to phenylalanine. CDR3 DNA is the only sequence kept; it has 48 bases, read in frame from the first base. Sequences LNHDA (CDR1) and SQIVND (CDR2) are obtained from the germline V gene (reference sequence).